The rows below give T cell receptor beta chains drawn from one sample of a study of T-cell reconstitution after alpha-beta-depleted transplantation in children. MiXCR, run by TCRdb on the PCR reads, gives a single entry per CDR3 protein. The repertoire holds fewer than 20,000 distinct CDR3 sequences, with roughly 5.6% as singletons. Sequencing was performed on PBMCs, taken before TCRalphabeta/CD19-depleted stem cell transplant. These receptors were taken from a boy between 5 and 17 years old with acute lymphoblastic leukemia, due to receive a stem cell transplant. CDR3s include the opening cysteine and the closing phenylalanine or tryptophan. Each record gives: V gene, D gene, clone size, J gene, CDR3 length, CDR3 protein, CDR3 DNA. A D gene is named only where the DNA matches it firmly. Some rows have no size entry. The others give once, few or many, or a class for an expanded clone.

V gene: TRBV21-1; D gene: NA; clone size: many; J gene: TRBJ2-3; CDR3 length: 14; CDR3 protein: CARGLAGGTDTQYF; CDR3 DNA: TGTGCCAGAGGACTAGCGGGGGGCACAGATACGCAGTATTTT
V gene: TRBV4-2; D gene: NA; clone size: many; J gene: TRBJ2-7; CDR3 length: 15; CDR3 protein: CASSQRLYPAYEQYF; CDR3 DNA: TGTGCCAGCAGCCAGCGACTCTACCCCGCCTACGAGCAGTACTTC
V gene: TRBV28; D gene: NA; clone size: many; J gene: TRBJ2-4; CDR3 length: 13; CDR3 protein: CASNDSKMDIQYF; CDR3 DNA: TGTGCCAGCAATGATTCGAAAATGGACATTCAGTACTTC
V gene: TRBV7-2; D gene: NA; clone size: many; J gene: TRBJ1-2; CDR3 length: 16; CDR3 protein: CASSLSRQTSNYGYTF; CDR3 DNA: TGTGCCAGCAGCTTAAGTCGGCAGACATCTAACTATGGCTACACCTTC
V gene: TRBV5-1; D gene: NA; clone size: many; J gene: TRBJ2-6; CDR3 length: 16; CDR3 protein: CASSLGSYSGANVLTF; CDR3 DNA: TGCGCCAGCAGCTTGGGCTCCTACTCTGGGGCCAACGTCCTGACTTTC
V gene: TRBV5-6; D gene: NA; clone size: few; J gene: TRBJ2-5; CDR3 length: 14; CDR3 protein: CASSFGGRQETQYF; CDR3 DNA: TGTGCCAGCAGCTTCGGGGGACGACAAGAGACCCAGTACTTC
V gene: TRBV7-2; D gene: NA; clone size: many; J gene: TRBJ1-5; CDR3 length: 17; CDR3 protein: CASSLVAGKIGNQPQHF; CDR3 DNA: TGTGCCAGCAGCTTAGTGGCAGGGAAGATAGGCAATCAGCCCCAGCATTTT
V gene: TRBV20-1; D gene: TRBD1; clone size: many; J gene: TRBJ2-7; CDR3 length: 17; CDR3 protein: CSAAGGQGARFSSEQYF; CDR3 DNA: TGCAGTGCAGCGGGGGGACAGGGGGCGCGGTTCAGCTCCGAGCAGTACTTC
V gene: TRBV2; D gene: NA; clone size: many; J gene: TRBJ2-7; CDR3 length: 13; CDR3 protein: CAGRRDKSYEQYF; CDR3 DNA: TGTGCCGGCAGGCGGGATAAATCCTACGAGCAGTACTTC
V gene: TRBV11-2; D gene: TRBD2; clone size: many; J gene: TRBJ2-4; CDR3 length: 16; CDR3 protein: CASSPGTSGSGNIQYF; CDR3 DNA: TGTGCCAGCAGCCCCGGGACTAGCGGATCAGGGAACATTCAGTACTTC
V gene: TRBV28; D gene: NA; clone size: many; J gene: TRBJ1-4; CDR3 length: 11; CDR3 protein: CAARGNEKLFF; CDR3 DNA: TGTGCCGCCAGGGGAAATGAAAAACTGTTTTTT
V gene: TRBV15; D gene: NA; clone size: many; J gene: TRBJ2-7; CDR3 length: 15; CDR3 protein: CATSRYQGKGYEQYF; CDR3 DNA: TGTGCCACCAGCAGATATCAGGGGAAGGGCTACGAGCAGTACTTC
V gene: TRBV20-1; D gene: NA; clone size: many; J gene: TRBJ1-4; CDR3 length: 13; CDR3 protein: CSANTGQHEKLFF; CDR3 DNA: TGCAGTGCTAACACGGGACAACATGAAAAACTGTTTTTT
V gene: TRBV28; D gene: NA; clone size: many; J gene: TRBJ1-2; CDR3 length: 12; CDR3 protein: CASSFLPNGYTF; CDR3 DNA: TGTGCCAGCAGTTTTCTACCGAATGGCTACACCTTC
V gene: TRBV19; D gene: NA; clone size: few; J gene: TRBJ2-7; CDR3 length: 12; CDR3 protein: CASSRRGGEQYF; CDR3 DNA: TGTGCCAGTAGTAGAAGAGGGGGCGAGCAGTACTTC
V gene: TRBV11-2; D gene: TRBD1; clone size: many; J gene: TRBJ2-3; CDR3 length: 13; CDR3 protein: CASSGKQGDTQYF; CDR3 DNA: TGTGCCAGCAGTGGGAAACAGGGGGATACGCAGTATTTT
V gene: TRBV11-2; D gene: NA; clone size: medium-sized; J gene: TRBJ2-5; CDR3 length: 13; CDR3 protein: CASSLAVLETQYF; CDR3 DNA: TGTGCCAGCAGCTTAGCCGTTCTGGAGACCCAGTACTTC
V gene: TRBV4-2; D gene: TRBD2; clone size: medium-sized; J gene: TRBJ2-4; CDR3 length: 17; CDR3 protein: CASSQDLTSGTKNIQYF; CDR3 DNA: TGTGCCAGCAGCCAAGACTTGACTAGCGGGACCAAAAACATTCAGTACTTC
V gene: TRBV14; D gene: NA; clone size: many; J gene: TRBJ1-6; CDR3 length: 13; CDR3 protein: CASSHIPNSPLHF; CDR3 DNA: TGTGCCAGCAGCCATATTCCCAATTCACCCCTCCACTTT
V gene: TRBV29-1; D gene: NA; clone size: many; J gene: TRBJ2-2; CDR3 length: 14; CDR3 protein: CSVLSGSGTGELFF; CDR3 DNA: TGCAGCGTTTTATCGGGGAGCGGAACCGGGGAGCTGTTTTTT
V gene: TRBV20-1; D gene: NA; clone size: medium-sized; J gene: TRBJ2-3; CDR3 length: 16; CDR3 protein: CSARTDRGFGTDTQYF; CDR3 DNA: TGCAGTGCTAGAACCGACCGGGGTTTTGGCACAGATACGCAGTATTTT
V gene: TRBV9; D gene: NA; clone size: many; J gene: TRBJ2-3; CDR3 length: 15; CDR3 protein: CASSADLLQADTQYF; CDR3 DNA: TGTGCCAGCAGCGCCGACCTCTTACAGGCAGATACGCAGTATTTT
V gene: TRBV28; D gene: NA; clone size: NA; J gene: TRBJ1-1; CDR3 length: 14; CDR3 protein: CASRETVMSTEAFF; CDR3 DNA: TGTGCCAGCAGGGAGACAGTTATGAGCACTGAAGCTTTCTTT
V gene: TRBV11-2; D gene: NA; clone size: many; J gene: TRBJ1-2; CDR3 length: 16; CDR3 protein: CASSLGGTAKVDGYTF; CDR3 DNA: TGTGCCAGCAGCCTCGGGGGGACCGCCAAGGTCGATGGCTACACCTTC
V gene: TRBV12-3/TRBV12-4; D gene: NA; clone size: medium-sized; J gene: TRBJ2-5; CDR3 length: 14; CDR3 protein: CASRAGLHQETQYF; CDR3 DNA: TGTGCCAGCAGGGCAGGGCTACACCAAGAGACCCAGTACTTC
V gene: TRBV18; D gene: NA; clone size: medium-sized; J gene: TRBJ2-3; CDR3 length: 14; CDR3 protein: CASSPAIRGDTQYF; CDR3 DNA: TGTGCCAGCTCACCAGCTATTCGTGGAGATACGCAGTATTTT
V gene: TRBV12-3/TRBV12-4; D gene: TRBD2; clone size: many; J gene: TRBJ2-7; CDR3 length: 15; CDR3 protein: CASSRTSGAGYEQYF; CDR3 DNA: TGTGCCAGCAGCCGGACTAGCGGGGCGGGCTACGAGCAGTACTTC
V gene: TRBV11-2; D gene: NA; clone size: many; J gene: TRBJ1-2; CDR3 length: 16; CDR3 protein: CASSLGVRGPGVGYTF; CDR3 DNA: TGTGCCAGCAGCTTAGGGGTGCGGGGGCCGGGTGTCGGCTACACCTTC
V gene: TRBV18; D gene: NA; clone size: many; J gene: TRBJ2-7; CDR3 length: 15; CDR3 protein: CASSGGLAGPYEQYF; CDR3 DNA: TGTGCCAGCTCAGGGGGGTTAGCCGGCCCCTACGAGCAGTACTTC
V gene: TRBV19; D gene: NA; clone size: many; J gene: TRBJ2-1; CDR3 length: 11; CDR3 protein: CASSTGIEQFF; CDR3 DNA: TGTGCCAGTAGTACAGGGATTGAGCAGTTCTTC
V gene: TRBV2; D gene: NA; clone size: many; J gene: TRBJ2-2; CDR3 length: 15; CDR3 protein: CASKSDQTNTGELFF; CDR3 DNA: TGTGCCAGCAAATCGGACCAAACCAACACCGGGGAGCTGTTTTTT
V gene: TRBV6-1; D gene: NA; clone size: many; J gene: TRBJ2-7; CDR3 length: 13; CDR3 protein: CASSVEQAYEQYF; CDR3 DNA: TGTGCCAGCAGTGTAGAACAGGCCTACGAGCAGTACTTC
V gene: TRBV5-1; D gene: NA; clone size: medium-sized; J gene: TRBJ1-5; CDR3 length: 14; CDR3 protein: CASSFDSLNQPQHF; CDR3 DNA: TGCGCCAGCAGCTTTGACAGCCTCAATCAGCCCCAGCATTTT
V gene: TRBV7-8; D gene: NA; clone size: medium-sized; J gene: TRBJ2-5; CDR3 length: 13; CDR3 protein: CASSLKPQETQYF; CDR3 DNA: TGTGCCAGCAGCTTGAAGCCCCAAGAGACCCAGTACTTC
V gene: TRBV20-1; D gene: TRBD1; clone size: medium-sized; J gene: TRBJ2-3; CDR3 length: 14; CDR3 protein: CSASDRGSTDTQYF; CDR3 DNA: TGCAGTGCCTCGGACAGGGGAAGTACAGATACGCAGTATTTT
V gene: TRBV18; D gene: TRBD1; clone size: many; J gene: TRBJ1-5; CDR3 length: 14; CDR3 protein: CASSDTTGVQPQHF; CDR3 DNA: TGTGCCAGCTCGGACACCACAGGGGTTCAGCCCCAGCATTTT
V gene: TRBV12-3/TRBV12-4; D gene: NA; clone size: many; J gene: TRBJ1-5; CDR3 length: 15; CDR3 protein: CASSFGDVYNQPQHF; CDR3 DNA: TGTGCCAGCAGTTTCGGGGACGTGTACAATCAGCCCCAGCATTTT
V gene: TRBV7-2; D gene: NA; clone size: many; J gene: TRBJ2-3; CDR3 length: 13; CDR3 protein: CASGGDYTDTQYF; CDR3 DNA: TGTGCCAGCGGAGGTGATTACACAGATACGCAGTATTTT
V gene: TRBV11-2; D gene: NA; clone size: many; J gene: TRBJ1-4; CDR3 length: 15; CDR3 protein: CASSLALGEEEKLFF; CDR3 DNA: TGTGCCAGCAGCTTAGCTCTAGGGGAGGAGGAAAAACTGTTTTTT
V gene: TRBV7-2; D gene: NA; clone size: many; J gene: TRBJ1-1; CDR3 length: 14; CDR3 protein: CASSLGFGDTEAFF; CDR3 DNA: TGTGCCAGCAGCTTAGGTTTCGGAGATACTGAAGCTTTCTTT
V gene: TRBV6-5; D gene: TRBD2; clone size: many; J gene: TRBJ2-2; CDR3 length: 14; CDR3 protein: CASSGTSGFGELFF; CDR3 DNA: TGTGCCAGCAGCGGGACTAGCGGGTTCGGGGAGCTGTTTTTT
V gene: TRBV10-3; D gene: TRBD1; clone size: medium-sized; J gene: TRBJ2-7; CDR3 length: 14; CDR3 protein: CAISSGQGAYEQYF; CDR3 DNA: TGTGCCATCAGTTCAGGACAGGGCGCCTACGAGCAGTACTTC